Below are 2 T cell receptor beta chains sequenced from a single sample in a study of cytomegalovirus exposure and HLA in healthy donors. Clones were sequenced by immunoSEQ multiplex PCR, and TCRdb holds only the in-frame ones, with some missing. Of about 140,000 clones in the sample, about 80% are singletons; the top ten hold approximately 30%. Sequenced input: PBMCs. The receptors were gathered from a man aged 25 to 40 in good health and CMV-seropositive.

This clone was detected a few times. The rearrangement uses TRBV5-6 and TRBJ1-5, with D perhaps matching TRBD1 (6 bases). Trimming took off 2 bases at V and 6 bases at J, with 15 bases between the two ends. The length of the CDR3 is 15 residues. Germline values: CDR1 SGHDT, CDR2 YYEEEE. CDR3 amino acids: CASSLNSGDVQPQHF. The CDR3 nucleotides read TGTGCCAGCAGCTTAAATTCAGGGGATGTTCAGCCCCAGCATTTT.

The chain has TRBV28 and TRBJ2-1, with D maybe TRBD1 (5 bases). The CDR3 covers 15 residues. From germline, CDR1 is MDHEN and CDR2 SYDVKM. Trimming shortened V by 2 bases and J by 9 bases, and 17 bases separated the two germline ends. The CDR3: CASSLMQGGSGEQFF. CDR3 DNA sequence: TGTGCCAGCAGTTTAATGCAGGGTGGGTCAGGTGAGCAGTTCTTC.